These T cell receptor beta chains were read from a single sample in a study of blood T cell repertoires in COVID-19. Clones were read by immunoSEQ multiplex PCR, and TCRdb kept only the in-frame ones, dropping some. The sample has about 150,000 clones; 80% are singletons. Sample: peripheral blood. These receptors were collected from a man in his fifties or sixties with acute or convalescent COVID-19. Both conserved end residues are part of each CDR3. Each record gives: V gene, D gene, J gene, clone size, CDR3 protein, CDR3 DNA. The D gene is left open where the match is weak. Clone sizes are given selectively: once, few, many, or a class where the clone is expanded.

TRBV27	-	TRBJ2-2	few	CASSPREHGELFF	TGTGCCAGCAGCCCCCGGGAGCACGGGGAGCTGTTTTTT
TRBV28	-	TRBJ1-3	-	CASSWDNMVNTIYF	TGTGCCAGCAGTTGGGACAATATGGTAAACACCATATATTTT
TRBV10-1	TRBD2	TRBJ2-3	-	CASVGNTSGECTDTQYF	TGCGCCAGCGTGGGAAATACTAGCGGGGAGTGCACAGATACGCAGTATTTT
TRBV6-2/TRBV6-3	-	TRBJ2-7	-	CASSSPRQYEQYF	TGTGCCAGCAGTTCTCCGCGGCAATACGAGCAGTACTTC
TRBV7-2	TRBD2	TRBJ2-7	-	CASSLAVLAGRYEQYF	TGTGCCAGCAGCTTAGCGGTGCTAGCGGGACGTTACGAGCAGTACTTC
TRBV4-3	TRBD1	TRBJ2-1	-	CASSQDRGEQFF	TGCGCCAGCAGCCAGGACAGGGGTGAGCAGTTCTTC
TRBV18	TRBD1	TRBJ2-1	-	CASSPAGQVFNEQFF	TGTGCCAGCTCACCGGCGGGACAGGTCTTCAATGAGCAGTTCTTC
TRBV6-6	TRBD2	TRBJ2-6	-	CASILAGSGANVLTF	TGTGCCAGCATCCTAGCGGGCTCTGGGGCCAACGTCCTGACTTTC
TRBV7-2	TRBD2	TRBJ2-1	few	CASSYLAGGPNEQFF	TGTGCCAGCAGCTACCTAGCGGGGGGGCCCAATGAGCAGTTCTTC
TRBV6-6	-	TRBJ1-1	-	CASRSRVQAEAFF	TGTGCCAGCAGGAGTAGGGTACAGGCTGAAGCTTTCTTT
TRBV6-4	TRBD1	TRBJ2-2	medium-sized	CASTPTGDTGELFF	TGTGCCAGCACTCCGACAGGGGACACCGGGGAGCTGTTTTTT
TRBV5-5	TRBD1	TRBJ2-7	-	CASSLSVVRTGDYEQYF	TGTGCCAGCAGCTTATCGGTGGTTAGGACAGGCGACTACGAGCAGTACTTC
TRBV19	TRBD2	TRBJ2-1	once	CASSITDTSGPHGEQFF	TGTGCCAGTAGTATTACTGACACTAGCGGCCCACACGGGGAGCAGTTCTTC
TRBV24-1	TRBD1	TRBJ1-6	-	CATYPGTDYNSPLHF	TGTGCCACATACCCCGGGACAGACTATAATTCACCCCTCCACTTT
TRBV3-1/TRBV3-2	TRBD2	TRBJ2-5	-	CASSQGGGRGETQYF	TGTGCCAGCAGCCAAGGCGGGGGGCGCGGAGAGACCCAGTACTTC
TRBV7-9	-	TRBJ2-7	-	CASSGRAGRVQEQYF	TGTGCCAGCAGCGGACGAGCGGGCCGAGTGCAAGAGCAGTACTTC
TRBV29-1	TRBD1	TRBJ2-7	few	CSVDSGTGGYEQYF	TGCAGCGTTGATTCAGGGACAGGTGGCTACGAGCAGTACTTC
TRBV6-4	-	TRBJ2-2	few	CASSDSGGDTGELFF	TGTGCCAGCAGTGACTCGGGGGGTGACACCGGGGAGCTGTTTTTT
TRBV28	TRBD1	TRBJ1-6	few	CASDHRDRHNSPLHF	TGTGCCAGCGATCACCGGGACAGACATAATTCACCCCTCCACTTT
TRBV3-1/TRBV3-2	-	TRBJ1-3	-	CASSQGPGGSGNTIYF	TGTGCCAGCAGCCAAGGCCCGGGGGGCTCTGGAAACACCATATATTTT
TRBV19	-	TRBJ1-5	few	CASSIRRQPQHF	TGTGCCAGTAGTATAAGGAGGCAGCCCCAGCATTTT
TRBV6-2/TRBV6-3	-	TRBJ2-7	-	CASSWGRHEQYF	TGTGCCAGCAGTTGGGGCCGTCACGAGCAGTACTTC
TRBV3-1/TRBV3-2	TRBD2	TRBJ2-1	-	CASSHHETSINEQFF	TGTGCCAGCAGTCACCACGAGACTAGCATCAATGAGCAGTTCTTC
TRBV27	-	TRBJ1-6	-	CASSLSGGVSPLHF	TGTGCCAGCAGTTTATCGGGGGGGGTATCACCCCTCCACTTT
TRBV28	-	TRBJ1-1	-	CASSLSSIYEAFF	TGTGCCAGCAGTTTATCTAGTATCTATGAAGCTTTCTTT
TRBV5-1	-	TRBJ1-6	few	CASSSDGHSNSPLHF	TGCGCCAGCAGCTCCGACGGACACTCAAATTCACCCCTCCACTTT
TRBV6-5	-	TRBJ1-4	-	CATYNEKLFF	TGTGCCACCTACAATGAAAAACTGTTTTTT
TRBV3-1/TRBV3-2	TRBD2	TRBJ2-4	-	CASSQGFRGGKNIQYF	TGTGCCAGCAGCCAAGGCTTTCGGGGGGGCAAAAACATTCAGTACTTC
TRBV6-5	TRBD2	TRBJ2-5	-	CALLAGDGETQYF	TGTGCTTTGCTAGCGGGAGACGGAGAGACCCAGTACTTC
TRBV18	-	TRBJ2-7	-	CASSPPAGAHEQYF	TGTGCCAGCTCACCACCGGCGGGCGCCCACGAGCAGTACTTC
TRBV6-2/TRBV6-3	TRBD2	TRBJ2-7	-	CASSLAGPSYEQYF	TGTGCCAGCAGCCTAGCGGGCCCTTCCTACGAGCAGTACTTC
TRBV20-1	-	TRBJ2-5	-	CSARLQETQYF	TGCAGTGCTAGACTACAAGAGACCCAGTACTTC
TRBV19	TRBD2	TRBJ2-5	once	CASKERGVQQETQYF	TGTGCCAGTAAAGAGCGGGGGGTGCAACAAGAGACCCAGTACTTC
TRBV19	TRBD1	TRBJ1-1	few	CASIRTGVNTEAFF	TGTGCCAGTATCCGGACAGGAGTGAACACTGAAGCTTTCTTT
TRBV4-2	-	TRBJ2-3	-	CASSQSRLTSTDTQYF	TGTGCCAGCAGCCAAAGCCGGTTGACTAGCACAGATACGCAGTATTTT
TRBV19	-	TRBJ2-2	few	CASSITAGHANTGELFF	TGTGCCAGTAGTATAACGGCCGGACACGCGAACACCGGGGAGCTGTTTTTT
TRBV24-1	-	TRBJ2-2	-	CATSQGNTGELFF	TGTGCCACCAGCCAGGGAAACACCGGGGAGCTGTTTTTT
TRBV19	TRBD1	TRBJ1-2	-	CASSPYRTGVPGYTF	TGTGCCAGTAGTCCTTATCGGACAGGGGTGCCCGGCTACACCTTC
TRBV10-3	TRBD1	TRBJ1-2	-	CATDRGQDYGYTF	TGTGCCACCGACAGGGGGCAGGACTATGGCTACACCTTC
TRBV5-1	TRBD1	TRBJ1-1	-	CASSPGQGWGNTEAFF	TGCGCCAGCAGCCCAGGACAGGGGTGGGGGAACACTGAAGCTTTCTTT
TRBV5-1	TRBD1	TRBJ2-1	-	CASTPKVGQRYNEQFF	TGCGCCAGCACCCCGAAGGTGGGACAGCGGTACAATGAGCAGTTCTTC
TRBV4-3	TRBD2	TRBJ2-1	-	CASSAPSGDNEQFF	TGCGCCAGCAGCGCCCCTAGCGGAGACAATGAGCAGTTCTTC
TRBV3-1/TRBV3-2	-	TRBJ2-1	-	CASSSFSVHNEQFF	TGTGCCAGCAGCTCCTTTTCGGTGCACAATGAGCAGTTCTTC
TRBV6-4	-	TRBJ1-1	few	CASSFDRNTEAFF	TGTGCCAGCAGTTTTGACAGGAACACTGAAGCTTTCTTT
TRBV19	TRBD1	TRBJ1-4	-	CASRITWTGEKLFF	TGTGCCAGTAGGATTACTTGGACAGGTGAAAAACTGTTTTTT
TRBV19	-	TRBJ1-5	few	CASSIVQGGNQPQHF	TGTGCCAGTAGTATAGTGCAGGGAGGAAATCAGCCCCAGCATTTT
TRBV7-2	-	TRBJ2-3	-	CASSWRARGYTDTQYF	TGTGCCAGCAGCTGGCGGGCCCGGGGATACACAGATACGCAGTATTTT
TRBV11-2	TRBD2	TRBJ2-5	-	CASSLVGGLAGETQYF	TGTGCCAGCAGCTTAGTAGGGGGACTAGCAGGGGAGACCCAGTACTTC
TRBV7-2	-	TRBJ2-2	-	CASSWSRDTGELFF	TGTGCCAGCAGCTGGTCGAGAGACACCGGGGAGCTGTTTTTT
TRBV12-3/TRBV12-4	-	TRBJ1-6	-	CASSPPRGPLHF	TGTGCCAGCAGTCCACCGAGGGGGCCCCTCCACTTT
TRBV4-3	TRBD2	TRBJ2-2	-	CASSQELREAGELFF	TGCGCCAGCAGCCAGGAACTGCGGGAGGCCGGGGAGCTGTTTTTT
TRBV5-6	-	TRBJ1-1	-	CASSFVGGMNTEAFF	TGTGCCAGCAGCTTCGTCGGGGGGATGAACACTGAAGCTTTCTTT
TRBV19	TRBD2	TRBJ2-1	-	CASRVASGSAYNEQFF	TGTGCCAGTAGGGTGGCTAGCGGGAGCGCCTACAATGAGCAGTTCTTC
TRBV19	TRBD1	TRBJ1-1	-	CASRPTGGTEAFF	TGTGCCAGTAGGCCGACAGGGGGCACTGAAGCTTTCTTT